The clone carrying this T cell receptor (beta chain) was found a few times. Its antigen is still unknown. This sample was taken from a study of T-cell reconstitution after alpha-beta-depleted transplantation in children. Findings and limits, study-wide: Surviving recipient T cells and thymic progenitors accounted for the high day-60 TCRbeta diversity observed in some patients. Fresh T-cell production supplied most of the T-cell counts and diversity seen one year after transplant.

During its preparation, the TCRbeta library received unique molecular identifiers. TCRdb re-called the PCR reads with MiXCR, one entry per CDR3 protein. The sample records hundreds of thousands of distinct CDR3 sequences, around 13% being singletons. The CDR3 runs to 13 residues. Germline V gives CDR1 DFQATT, CDR2 SNEGSKA (reference sequence). V trimming: 6 bases; J trimming: 9 bases; junction bases outside the gene matches: 10. The chain has TRBV20-1 and TRBJ2-1; 8 nucleotides align to TRBD2. This specimen was PBMCs, mostly from graft donor cells, taken 360 days after TCRalphabeta/CD19-depleted stem cell transplant. This clonotype originated in a male patient younger than 18 who had a stem cell transplant for acute myeloid leukemia, so the T cells may come from the graft donor. CDR3 residues: CSAGLVASGEQFF. The DNA of the CDR3 is TGCAGTGCGGGACTAGTCGCTTCAGGTGAGCAGTTCTTC.